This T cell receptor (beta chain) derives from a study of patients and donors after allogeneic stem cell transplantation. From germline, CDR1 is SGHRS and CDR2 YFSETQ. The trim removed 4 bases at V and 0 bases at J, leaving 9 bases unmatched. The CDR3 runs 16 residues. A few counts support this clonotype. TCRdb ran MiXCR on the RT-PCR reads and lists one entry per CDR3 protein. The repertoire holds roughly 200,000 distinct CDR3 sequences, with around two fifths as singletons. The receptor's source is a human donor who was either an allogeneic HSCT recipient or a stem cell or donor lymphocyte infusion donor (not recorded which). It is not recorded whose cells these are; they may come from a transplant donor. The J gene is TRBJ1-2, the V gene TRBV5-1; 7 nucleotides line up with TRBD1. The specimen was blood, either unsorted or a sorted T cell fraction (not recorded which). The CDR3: CASSTGTEHPNYGYTF. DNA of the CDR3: TGCGCCAGCAGCACCGGGACAGAGCATCCTAACTATGGCTACACCTTC.